This is a list of T cell receptor beta chains from one sample in a study of vaccination effects on CD4 cells after COVID-19. Data came from immunoSEQ multiplex PCR; TCRdb stores just in-frame clones and leaves some out. This repertoire shows around 79,000 clones, 78% found once; its top ten account for about 10%. No antigen has been identified for these receptors. The sequenced sample was CD4+ T cells from PBMCs cultured with SARS-CoV-2 spike peptides, obtained before COVID-19 vaccination. The receptors originated from a human donor who received a COVID-19 vaccine. Each CDR3 is given with its conserved first and last residue. A D gene is named only where the DNA matches it firmly. The size entry is marked missing in some rows and otherwise reads once, few, many or a size class.

d_gene: TRBD1
abundance: once
j_gene: TRBJ2-3
v_gene: TRBV18
CDR3nt: TGTGCCAGCTCTCGAGCTAGGGGGCGGCTAGATACGCAGTATTTT
CDR3aa: CASSRARGRLDTQYF

d_gene: .
abundance: .
j_gene: TRBJ2-3
v_gene: TRBV4-1
CDR3nt: TGCGCCAGCAGCCAAGTGTCGAGTACAGCGGATACGCAGTATTTT
CDR3aa: CASSQVSSTADTQYF

d_gene: TRBD1
abundance: .
j_gene: TRBJ1-1
v_gene: TRBV15
CDR3nt: TGTGCCACCAGCAGAGATCGTGTTAACAGGGGGCACACTGAAGCTTTCTTT
CDR3aa: CATSRDRVNRGHTEAFF

d_gene: .
abundance: .
j_gene: TRBJ1-1
v_gene: TRBV23-1
CDR3nt: TGCGCCAGCAGTCAACCAGGGCAGGGGAAGAACACTGAAGCTTTCTTT
CDR3aa: CASSQPGQGKNTEAFF

d_gene: TRBD1
abundance: .
j_gene: TRBJ2-3
v_gene: TRBV30
CDR3nt: TGTGCCTGGAGTGTAATCGACAGGGGGCGAGATACGCAGTATTTT
CDR3aa: CAWSVIDRGRDTQYF

d_gene: .
abundance: .
j_gene: TRBJ1-2
v_gene: TRBV7-9
CDR3nt: TGTGCCAGCAGCCAGACAGACGGTGGCTACACCTTC
CDR3aa: CASSQTDGGYTF

d_gene: .
abundance: .
j_gene: TRBJ1-5
v_gene: TRBV18
CDR3nt: TGTGCCAGCTCACTCGACAATCAGCCCCAGCATTTT
CDR3aa: CASSLDNQPQHF

d_gene: TRBD2
abundance: few
j_gene: TRBJ2-2
v_gene: TRBV3-1/TRBV3-2
CDR3nt: TGTGCCAGCAGCCAAATATCTAGCGGGGGTACCGGGGAGCTGTTTTTT
CDR3aa: CASSQISSGGTGELFF

d_gene: .
abundance: .
j_gene: TRBJ2-3
v_gene: TRBV5-1
CDR3nt: TGCGCCAGCAGCTTTGGGGGACCCTTGTCGTATACGCAGTATTTT
CDR3aa: CASSFGGPLSYTQYF

d_gene: .
abundance: .
j_gene: TRBJ1-3
v_gene: TRBV10-3
CDR3nt: TGTGCCATCAAGGCAAGCTCTGGAAACACCATATATTTT
CDR3aa: CAIKASSGNTIYF

d_gene: .
abundance: .
j_gene: TRBJ2-1
v_gene: TRBV5-1
CDR3nt: TGCGCCAGCAGCTTGACCGGGCTGACGCTCAATGAGCAGTTCTTC
CDR3aa: CASSLTGLTLNEQFF

d_gene: TRBD2
abundance: .
j_gene: TRBJ2-3
v_gene: TRBV5-1
CDR3nt: TGCGCCAGCAGCTTGGGACTAGCGGGAGCCTGGGATACGCAGTATTTT
CDR3aa: CASSLGLAGAWDTQYF

d_gene: .
abundance: .
j_gene: TRBJ1-2
v_gene: TRBV7-2
CDR3nt: TGTGCCAGCAGCTCACAGGGTAACTATGGCTACACCTTC
CDR3aa: CASSSQGNYGYTF

d_gene: .
abundance: .
j_gene: TRBJ2-5
v_gene: TRBV24-1
CDR3nt: TGTGCCACCAGGGCCCCAGGAGGCCAAGAGACCCAGTACTTC
CDR3aa: CATRAPGGQETQYF

d_gene: TRBD2
abundance: .
j_gene: TRBJ2-3
v_gene: TRBV4-1
CDR3nt: TGCGCCAGCAGCCAGACGGGACTAGCGACGACAGATACGCAGTATTTT
CDR3aa: CASSQTGLATTDTQYF

d_gene: .
abundance: few
j_gene: TRBJ1-3
v_gene: TRBV5-1
CDR3nt: TGCGCCAGCAGTAACAGTCCTCCAGGGTATTCTGCTGGAAACACCATATATTTT
CDR3aa: CASSNSPPGYSAGNTIYF

d_gene: TRBD2
abundance: .
j_gene: TRBJ2-1
v_gene: TRBV24-1
CDR3nt: TGTGCCACCAGTCGGCCTAGCGGGGGTAATGAGCAGTTCTTC
CDR3aa: CATSRPSGGNEQFF

d_gene: TRBD1
abundance: .
j_gene: TRBJ2-3
v_gene: TRBV29-1
CDR3nt: TGCAGCGTCGAAAGTCGACAGGGGATCACAGATACGCAGTATTTT
CDR3aa: CSVESRQGITDTQYF

d_gene: .
abundance: .
j_gene: TRBJ1-1
v_gene: TRBV25-1
CDR3nt: TGTGCCAGCAGTGAATGGGAAGGGCCCCCGAGGACTGAAGCTTTCTTT
CDR3aa: CASSEWEGPPRTEAFF

d_gene: .
abundance: .
j_gene: TRBJ1-1
v_gene: TRBV30
CDR3nt: TGTGCCTGGAGTGTATCCTGGGGGGCGAGTGCGGCTTTCTTT
CDR3aa: CAWSVSWGASAAFF

d_gene: TRBD2
abundance: .
j_gene: TRBJ2-2
v_gene: TRBV18
CDR3nt: TGTGCCAGCTCATCTTTGGGGACTAGCGGGGAGCTGTTTTTT
CDR3aa: CASSSLGTSGELFF

d_gene: .
abundance: .
j_gene: TRBJ2-5
v_gene: TRBV4-1
CDR3nt: TGCGCCAGCAGCCAAGGGTTACAAGAGACCCAGTACTTC
CDR3aa: CASSQGLQETQYF

d_gene: TRBD1
abundance: .
j_gene: TRBJ2-3
v_gene: TRBV6-4
CDR3nt: TGTGCCACCTCCGGGACAGGGTATCAAGATACGCAGTATTTT
CDR3aa: CATSGTGYQDTQYF

d_gene: .
abundance: .
j_gene: TRBJ1-2
v_gene: TRBV6-1
CDR3nt: TGTGCCAGCAGTGAACAGAGACCTAACTATGGCTACACCTTC
CDR3aa: CASSEQRPNYGYTF

d_gene: TRBD2
abundance: .
j_gene: TRBJ2-2
v_gene: TRBV5-4
CDR3nt: TGTGCCAGCAGACACCGGACTAGCGCGGGGGGGAACACCGGGGAGCTGTTTTTT
CDR3aa: CASRHRTSAGGNTGELFF

d_gene: TRBD1
abundance: .
j_gene: TRBJ1-1
v_gene: TRBV19
CDR3nt: TGTGCCAGTAGATTAGGGGGCTGGAACACTGAAGCTTTCTTT
CDR3aa: CASRLGGWNTEAFF

d_gene: TRBD1
abundance: .
j_gene: TRBJ2-3
v_gene: TRBV28
CDR3nt: TGTGCCAGCAGTTCGTACAGGGGTGGGACGCAGTATTTT
CDR3aa: CASSSYRGGTQYF

d_gene: TRBD1
abundance: .
j_gene: TRBJ1-6
v_gene: TRBV30
CDR3nt: TGTGCCTGGAGTGTACAGGGGGCCACACCCCTCCACTTT
CDR3aa: CAWSVQGATPLHF

d_gene: .
abundance: .
j_gene: TRBJ1-5
v_gene: TRBV27
CDR3nt: TGTGCCAGCACCCCCCGGGTGAGGAGCAATCAGCCCCAGCATTTT
CDR3aa: CASTPRVRSNQPQHF

d_gene: TRBD1
abundance: .
j_gene: TRBJ2-1
v_gene: TRBV15
CDR3nt: TGTGCCACCAGCAGACGGGACAGGGGGAATGAGCAGTTCTTC
CDR3aa: CATSRRDRGNEQFF

d_gene: .
abundance: .
j_gene: TRBJ2-2
v_gene: TRBV3-1/TRBV3-2
CDR3nt: TGTGCCAGCAGCCAAACTATTCGCCTTTCGGCAGGGTACACCGGGGAGCTGTTTTTT
CDR3aa: CASSQTIRLSAGYTGELFF